Sequencing of this TCR beta chain was carried out in a study of regulatory T cells in long-lasting Graves disease. The J segment lost 1 base and the V segment lost 7 bases, leaving 7 bases of the junction unmatched. The CDR3 runs 14 residues. CDR1 is MDHEN and CDR2 is SYDVKM in the germline V gene. Stated time point: newly diagnosed GD, antithyroid drugs for less than 3 months. Isolated PBMC RNA provided the starting material for the TCR library. Construction of the TCR beta libraries employed iRepertoire HTBI primers in conjunction with Arm-PCR of CDR3 regions. TCRdb analysed the multiplex PCR reads with MiXCR anew, one entry per CDR3 protein. The sample yields roughly 530,000 distinct CDR3 sequences, roughly 15% seen once. This clonotype was counted ten times or more. This sample was shared with a second study, whose subject was T cells in Graves' hyperthyroidism and ophthalmopathy.

The TCR originated in a middle-aged woman with Graves disease. The chain couples TRBV28 to TRBJ2-7; 7 positions match TRBD1. The sample was peripheral blood mononuclear cells (PBMCs), taken at new diagnosis, from a patient treated with antithyroid drugs. The CDR3 sequence is CASNLQGPSYEQYF. For the CDR3, the DNA is TGTGCCAGCAACCTACAGGGGCCTTCCTACGAGCAGTACTTC.